This is a list of T cell receptor beta chains from one sample in a study of the immune and genomic landscape of osteosarcoma. Using immunoSEQ multiplex PCR, the repertoire was profiled, and TCRdb retains in-frame clones only, with some absent. The sample has thousands of clones, almost 70% seen once. The sample taken for sequencing was osteosarcoma tumor tissue from the lung. Receptors were obtained from a human donor with osteosarcoma. The CDR3 runs from the conserved cysteine through the conserved F or W. A D gene is named only where the DNA matches it firmly. Not all rows give a size; the values are once, few, many and, for expanded clones, a class.

clone size: NA; D gene: TRBD1; J gene: TRBJ1-4; V gene: TRBV6-6; CDR3 DNA: TGTGCCAGCAGCCGGACAGGGGGCTCTAATGAAAAACTGTTTTTT; CDR3 protein: CASSRTGGSNEKLFF
clone size: NA; D gene: NA; J gene: TRBJ1-5; V gene: TRBV12-5; CDR3 DNA: TGTGCTAGTGGTTTGGACCTTAATCAGCCCCAGCATTTT; CDR3 protein: CASGLDLNQPQHF
clone size: few; D gene: NA; J gene: TRBJ2-7; V gene: TRBV21-1; CDR3 DNA: TGTGCCAGCAGCAGACGGACAGGGGGAAGGCCCTACGAGCAGTACTTC; CDR3 protein: CASSRRTGGRPYEQYF
clone size: few; D gene: TRBD1; J gene: TRBJ1-2; V gene: TRBV7-2; CDR3 DNA: TGTGCCAGCAGCGTCGGGACAGGTCGTAGCTACACCTTC; CDR3 protein: CASSVGTGRSYTF
clone size: few; D gene: TRBD1; J gene: TRBJ2-3; V gene: TRBV30; CDR3 DNA: TGTGCCTGGAGTAGGGGGGGACAGGGGGCGACAGATACGCAGTATTTT; CDR3 protein: CAWSRGGQGATDTQYF
clone size: NA; D gene: TRBD2; J gene: TRBJ2-1; V gene: TRBV7-2; CDR3 DNA: TGTGCCAGCAGCTTAGGGGGGACTAGCCGATACAATGAGCAGTTCTTC; CDR3 protein: CASSLGGTSRYNEQFF
clone size: few; D gene: TRBD2; J gene: TRBJ2-1; V gene: TRBV19; CDR3 DNA: TGTGCCAGTAGTCCGGCTAGCGGGGGGTTCAATGAGCAGTTCTTC; CDR3 protein: CASSPASGGFNEQFF
clone size: few; D gene: NA; J gene: TRBJ1-5; V gene: TRBV2; CDR3 DNA: TGTGCCGGTGGGAGCCTTGACGGGCAGCCCCAGCATTTT; CDR3 protein: CAGGSLDGQPQHF
clone size: NA; D gene: TRBD2; J gene: TRBJ2-1; V gene: TRBV9; CDR3 DNA: TGTGCCAGCAGCGTAGAAAGCGGGAGTAGCAATGAGCAGTTCTTC; CDR3 protein: CASSVESGSSNEQFF
clone size: NA; D gene: TRBD1; J gene: TRBJ1-5; V gene: TRBV6-5; CDR3 DNA: TGTGCCAGCAACGGACAGGGGACCATCAATCAGCCCCAGCATTTT; CDR3 protein: CASNGQGTINQPQHF